This T cell receptor beta chain was retrieved from a study of OX40 agonist ivuxolimab in advanced cancers. Study-level results: Those patients achieving a partial response at 0.1-3.0 mg/kg showed among the lowest clonal expansion.

This clone was counted a few times. Its antigen remains unidentified. The CDR3 is 15 amino acids. Germline V CDR1 and CDR2: SGHDN, FVKESK. Trimming stripped 0 bases from V and 5 bases from J, with 10 bases between. Data came from immunoSEQ multiplex PCR; TCRdb stores just in-frame clones and leaves some out. Of fewer than 25,000 clones listed, over 70% are singletons. The receptor comes from an adult with an advanced solid tumor such as melanoma, head and neck, liver or kidney cancer. This specimen was CD4+ or CD8+ T cells sorted from blood, taken in a trial of the OX40 agonist ivuxolimab. The chain couples TRBV14 to TRBJ1-4; D perhaps matches TRBD1 (5 bases). The CDR3 nucleotides read TGTGCCAGCAGCCAAGAAGCAGGGCGGAATGAAAAACTGTTTTTT. Translation: CASSQEAGRNEKLFF.